Below, 10 T cell receptor beta chains from the same sample are listed, as sequenced in a study of spatial heterogeneity in lung cancer. A single record per CDR3 protein comes from TCRdb applying MiXCR to the 5' RACE reads. The data show roughly 45,000 distinct CDR3 sequences, under 25% seen once. Time point meaning: blood at routine non-recurrence follow-up after resection. The sample in question was PBMCs, obtained at follow-up. These receptors originate from a female donor with early-stage non-small cell lung cancer.

This clonotype came up many times. The chain recombines TRBV20-1 with TRBJ1-2; 8 nucleotides agree with TRBD1. The CDR3 consists of 14 residues. Germline CDR1 is DFQATT and CDR2 is SNEGSKA (reference sequence). V lost 5 bases and J lost 4; bases outside the gene matches: 9. The CDR3 sequence: CSAPDRALGYGYTF. CDR3 DNA sequence: TGCAGTGCTCCGGACAGGGCTTTAGGCTATGGCTACACCTTC.

This clonotype came up many times. The chain employs TRBV3-1 and TRBJ1-2, with D unresolved. The germline V gene encodes CDR1 LGHDT and CDR2 YNNKEL (reference sequence). CDR3 size: 13 residues. Trimming stripped 0 bases from V and 3 bases from J, with 5 bases between. The CDR3 nucleotides read TGTGCCAGCAGCCAAGAAAGGGACTATGGCTACACCTTC. Its translation: CASSQERDYGYTF.

This clonotype was counted at least ten times. The chain has TRBV5-5 and TRBJ1-2; perhaps TRBD1 as D (6 bases). The CDR3 is 13 amino acids. The germline V and J ends were trimmed by 7 bases and 4 bases, with 14 bases remaining between them. Germline V CDR1 and CDR2: SGHKS, YYEKEE (reference sequence). The CDR3 sequence is CASAGQLFYGYTF. The CDR3 bases are TGTGCCAGCGCAGGACAGCTCTTCTATGGCTACACCTTC. Drawing the rest from reference TRBV5-5 and TRBJ1-2, the complete variable domain is DAGVTQSPTHLIKTRGQQVTLRCSPISGHKSVSWYQQVLGQGPQFIFQYYEKEERGRGNFPDRFSARQFPNYSSELNVNALLLGDSALYLCASAGQLFYGYTFGSGTRLTVV.

This clonotype was found a few times. The genes are TRBV4-1 and TRBJ2-1; D is unresolved. V gave up 2 bases and J gave up 4 bases, with 12 bases separating them. The V gene's germline CDR1 is MGHRA and CDR2 YSYEKL. The CDR3 is made up of 15 amino acids. The CDR3 sequence is CASSQPIKRYNEQFF. In DNA form, the CDR3 reads TGCGCCAGCAGCCAACCCATAAAGAGATACAATGAGCAGTTCTTC.

A few counts support this clonotype. The gene calls are TRBV19 and TRBJ1-4; D call uncertain. The CDR3 extends over 11 amino acids. Germline values: CDR1 LNHDA, CDR2 SQIVND (reference sequence). Trimming removed 3 bases at V and 8 bases at J, with 4 bases between. The CDR3 loop reads CASSIREKLFF. CDR3 DNA sequence: TGTGCCAGTAGTATTAGAGAAAAACTGTTTTTT.

The chain combines TRBV9 with TRBJ2-2, with 7 bases lining up with TRBD2. Trimming cost V 4 bases and J 2 bases; bases outside gene matches: 11. CDR1 SGDLS and CDR2 YYNGEE come from the germline V gene. The CDR3 is made up of 17 amino acids. CDR3: CASSPPWGRDNTGELFF. DNA for the CDR3: TGTGCCAGCAGCCCCCCTTGGGGGAGGGACAACACCGGGGAGCTGTTTTTT.

The V and J genes are TRBV2 and TRBJ2-7; D remains ambiguous. Trimming removed 1 base from V and 3 bases from J, with 4 bases in between. This CDR3 spans 12 amino acids. Germline values: CDR1 SNHLY, CDR2 FYNNEI. CDR3 in amino acids: CASSEDGYEQYV. DNA for the CDR3: TGTGCCAGCAGTGAAGACGGCTACGAGCAGTACGTC.

This clonotype has more than one count but fewer than ten. The V gene is TRBV15, the J gene TRBJ2-7; no clear D gene. V was clipped by 3 bases and J by 6 bases, with 12 bases between them. The CDR3 length is 13 residues. Germline V gives CDR1 LNHNV, CDR2 YYDKDF (reference sequence). This chain's CDR3 is CATSSSVRGEQYV. CDR3 DNA: TGTGCCACCAGCAGTTCCGTTCGAGGCGAGCAGTACGTC.

This chain connects TRBV5-1 to TRBJ2-5; D is perhaps TRBD1 (6 bases). The germline V and J ends were trimmed by 2 bases and 2 bases, with 7 bases remaining between them. The CDR3 loop spans 13 amino acids. CDR1 is SGHRS and CDR2 is YFSETQ in the germline V gene. CDR3 nucleotides: TGCGCCAGCAGCTTCCAGGGGCAAGAGACCCAGTACTTC. It translates to CASSFQGQETQYF.

This clonotype has more than one count but fewer than ten. The J gene is TRBJ2-2, the V gene TRBV20-1; 7 bases map to TRBD1. The junction had 4 bases not matched to a gene; V was cut back by 4 bases and J by 2 bases. This CDR3 has 14 residues. Germline loops: CDR1 DFQATT, CDR2 SNEGSKA (reference sequence). As DNA, the CDR3 is TGCAGTGCTAACAGGGGATCCAACACCGGGGAGCTGTTTTTT. It encodes CSANRGSNTGELFF.